The next 2 T cell receptor beta chains were all read from a single sample in a study of blood T cell repertoires in COVID-19. Libraries were prepared by immunoSEQ multiplex PCR; TCRdb keeps only in-frame clonotypes and omits some of them. The sample includes over 300,000 clones, around 80% of them seen just once. Sequencing was performed on peripheral blood. The receptors derive from a woman between 50 and 59 years old with acute or convalescent COVID-19.

This chain links TRBV19 with TRBJ1-5; possible D gene TRBD1, 5 bases. Trimming cost V 6 bases and J 4 bases, with 16 bases left between them. CDR1 is LNHDA, CDR2 SQIVND, per germline (reference sequence). The CDR3 contains 15 residues. The CDR3 DNA sequence: TGTGCCAGTAGGCGGGGTTCGGGACTGAATCAGCCCCAGCATTTT. Its translation: CASRRGSGLNQPQHF.

This clone was seen a few times. The rearrangement uses TRBV24-1 and TRBJ1-5, with 8 bases matching TRBD1. V shed 3 bases, J shed 4 bases, and the junction held 4 bases outside the gene matches. The germline V gene encodes CDR1 KGHDR and CDR2 SFDVKD. The CDR3 totals 15 residues. DNA for the CDR3: TGTGCCACCAGTGATCTAGGACAGGGAAATCAGCCCCAGCATTTT. As protein: CATSDLGQGNQPQHF.